The present TCR beta chain was sequenced within a study of cytomegalovirus exposure and HLA in healthy donors. Regarding the study as a whole: Later analysis identified a missense DCLRE1C variant that was linked to TCR beta V- and J-gene trimming. Usually a TCR sequence was rare, but some public TCRs were found in many donors. V segments that were indistinguishable, TRBV6-2 and TRBV6-3 among them, were omitted from analysis.

The CDR3 consists of 15 residues. V lost 7 bases and J 4 bases, leaving 19 bases between the germline ends. The germline gives CDR1 LNHDA, CDR2 SQIVND (reference sequence). Points on this clone: Its antigen is currently unknown.

The PCR ran on 60 Vbeta and 13 Jbeta primers. Produced via immunoSEQ multiplex PCR; TCRdb's table is partial and in-frame only. The profile shows about 88,000 clones, more than 60% of them singletons. The source of this sequence is a man younger than 40 in good health and CMV-seronegative. The genes are TRBV19 and TRBJ2-5; D is perhaps TRBD2 (5 bases). Sequencing was carried out using PBMCs. The CDR3 DNA follows: TGTGCCAGTACCCCCCCCGGGGATCAAGGAGAGACCCAGTACTTC. This sequence encodes CASTPPGDQGETQYF. The full variable domain, in which reference TRBV19 and TRBJ2-5 provide the parts outside the CDR3, is DGGITQSPKYLFRKEGQNVTLSCEQNLNHDAMYWYRQDPGQGLRLIYYSQIVNDFQKGDIAEGYSVSREKKESFPLTVTSAQKNPTAFYLCASTPPGDQGETQYFGPGTRLLVL.